A single T cell receptor (beta chain) is shown here with its context. What it binds is unknown. PCR used 60 Vbeta primers and 13 Jbeta primers. Sequenced by immunoSEQ multiplex PCR; TCRdb stores in-frame clones only, minus some. The data contain about 160,000 clones, less than 90% of them singletons. This entry belongs to a study of cytomegalovirus exposure and HLA in healthy donors. Study-wide background: Earlier findings included nearly 120 million unique TCR beta sequences obtained from about 179 million T cells. Findings and caveats of the study: The authors listed some 150 TCR beta chains as cytomegalovirus-associated.

V gave up 4 bases and J gave up 6 bases; unmatched junction bases: 1. CDR3 length: 13 residues. Germline CDR1 SGHDN, CDR2 FVKESK. The clonotype comes from a male donor in good health and CMV-seropositive. The material sequenced was PBMCs. The chain uses TRBV14 and TRBJ1-4; TRBD1 aligns across 8 bases. This CDR3 is CASSRGQDEKLFF. Written as DNA, the CDR3 is TGTGCCAGCAGCCGGGGACAGGATGAAAAACTGTTTTTT.